Shown below are 25 T cell receptor beta chains from a single sample sequenced in a study of cytomegalovirus exposure and HLA in healthy donors. The PCR used 60 Vbeta and 13 Jbeta primers. Assay used: immunoSEQ multiplex PCR; TCRdb lists only in-frame clones, some missing. The data contain about 95,000 clones, approximately 80% of them singletons. Sequencing input: PBMCs. Every receptor here comes from a woman between 40 and 50 years old in good health and CMV-seronegative.

The rearrangement links TRBV6-1 to TRBJ1-2, with D unresolved. This CDR3 is built from 11 residues. Germline CDR1 MNHNS, CDR2 SASEGT. Trimming removed 5 bases from V and 4 bases from J, with 5 bases in between. The CDR3 spells CASSNSYGYTF. The CDR3 nucleotides read TGTGCCAGCAGTAACAGCTATGGCTACACCTTC.

This clone has more than one count but fewer than ten. This CDR3 reads CASSALEAPGEQFF. The CDR3 DNA reads as TGTGCCAGCAGCGCCCTCGAGGCCCCGGGTGAGCAGTTCTTC. The chain links TRBV7-6 to TRBJ2-1; D is unresolved. Germline CDR1 and CDR2: SGHVS and FNYEAQ. V was shortened by 5 bases and J by 9 bases, with 17 bases between the two germline ends. The CDR3 is 14 residues long.

The CDR3: CAREIGQGVGETQYF. The CDR3 nucleotides are TGTGCCAGGGAGATCGGACAGGGCGTAGGGGAGACCCAGTACTTC. The J gene is TRBJ2-5, the V gene TRBV19; 8 nucleotides match TRBD1. Losses at the gene ends were 9 bases for V and 5 bases for J; bases not matched to a gene: 14. The CDR3 sequence is 15 residues long. CDR1 and CDR2 from the germline V gene are LNHDA and SQIVND (reference sequence). The full variable domain, in which reference TRBV19 and TRBJ2-5 provide the parts outside the CDR3, is DGGITQSPKYLFRKEGQNVTLSCEQNLNHDAMYWYRQDPGQGLRLIYYSQIVNDFQKGDIAEGYSVSREKKESFPLTVTSAQKNPTAFYLCAREIGQGVGETQYFGPGTRLLVL.

This chain links TRBV6-5 with TRBJ1-2; 9 bases fit TRBD1. Germline V gene lookup returns CDR1 MNHEY and CDR2 SVGAGI. The CDR3 runs to 13 residues. J lost 10 bases, V lost 0 bases, and 3 bases had no gene match. The CDR3, as DNA: TGTGCCAGCAGTTACTCCCTACAGGGGGCCTACACCTTC. Protein product: CASSYSLQGAYTF.

The CDR3 DNA reads TGTGCCAGCAGCTTACAGGGGGCACACAATGAGCAGTTCTTC. It encodes CASSLQGAHNEQFF. This chain links TRBV7-9 with TRBJ2-1; TRBD1 agrees at 8 bases. CDR1 is SEHNR, CDR2 FQNEAQ, per germline (reference sequence). The CDR3 is 14 residues long. V was pared by 2 bases and J by 5 bases, with 2 bases of the junction left unmatched.

This sequence joins TRBV18 and TRBJ2-1; D may be TRBD2 (5 bases). Germline V CDR1 and CDR2: KGHSH, LQKENI. The CDR3 has 13 amino acids. V was clipped by 6 bases and J by 5 bases, with 11 bases between them. The CDR3 coding sequence is TGTGCCAGCTCCCCCGGGGTGCACAATGAGCAGTTCTTC. Translating gives CASSPGVHNEQFF.

The chain is built from TRBV5-1 and TRBJ2-1; D is undetermined. The CDR3 spans 15 residues. Deletions cut 2 bases from V and 6 bases from J, with 15 bases between. CDR1 and CDR2 (germline): SGHRS, YFSETQ. The CDR3 DNA follows: TGCGCCAGCAGCTTCAGCGACCGAAGACTCAATGAGCAGTTCTTC. It encodes CASSFSDRRLNEQFF.

The chain has TRBV6-5 and TRBJ2-5, with 12 positions matching TRBD2. The germline CDR1 and CDR2 sequences are MNHEY and SVGAGI. The CDR3 consists of 14 residues. The J segment lost 4 bases and the V segment lost 5 bases, leaving 2 bases of the junction unmatched. The CDR3 is CASSPGLAGETQYF. Written as DNA, the CDR3 is TGTGCCAGCAGTCCGGGACTAGCGGGAGAGACCCAGTACTTC.

This chain connects TRBV27 to TRBJ1-2; 9 positions agree with TRBD1. The CDR3 extends over 17 amino acids. The V gene's germline CDR1 is MNHEY and CDR2 SMNVEV (reference sequence). V shed 8 bases and J 4 bases; nucleotides not matched to a gene: 17. The CDR3 loop is CASGPISTDRGGYGYTF. As DNA, the CDR3 is TGTGCCAGCGGTCCTATATCAACGGACAGGGGAGGCTATGGCTACACCTTC.

The chain couples TRBV4-2 to TRBJ2-5; D gene unclear. CDR1 is LGHNA, CDR2 YNFKEQ, per germline. The V end was cut by 2 bases, the J end by 1 base, with 11 bases between. This CDR3 region has 15 residues. The CDR3, as DNA: TGTGCCAGCAGCCAACCGCACACGGGCCAAGAGACCCAGTACTTC. It is translated as CASSQPHTGQETQYF.

Turning to this clone: Other nucleotide sequences in the sample specify the same CDR3. The chain links TRBV19 to TRBJ1-6; D is undetermined. Per germline, CDR1 LNHDA and CDR2 SQIVND (reference sequence). This CDR3 has 14 residues. Deletions cut 1 base from V and 5 bases from J, with 6 bases between. The CDR3 sequence: CASSIAGNNSPLHF. CDR3 DNA sequence: TGTGCCAGTAGTATAGCGGGAAATAATTCACCCCTCCACTTT.

V usage is TRBV29-1 and J usage is TRBJ2-1; the D gene is possibly TRBD1 (5 bases). The germline V gene has CDR1 SQVTM and CDR2 ANQGSEA. The CDR3 sequence is 16 residues long. V was shortened by 4 bases and J by 0 bases, with 16 bases between the two germline ends. The CDR3 region is CSVAPSTGISYNEQFF. The CDR3 region has the DNA TGCAGCGTTGCCCCCTCCACAGGAATCTCCTACAATGAGCAGTTCTTC.

For this clone: A read error may produce the germline difference seen at one junction end. The chain recombines TRBV2 with TRBJ2-5; 8 nucleotides match TRBD1. This CDR3 has 15 residues. Germline CDR1 reads SNHLY; CDR2 reads FYNNEI. Written as DNA, the CDR3 is TGTGCCAGCAGCGAAGGCAGGGGGCTGTCGGAGACCCAGTACTTC. It codes for CASSEGRGLSETQYF.

The chain couples TRBV13 to TRBJ2-7, with D perhaps matching TRBD1 (5 bases). Germline V gives CDR1 PRHDT, CDR2 FYEKMQ (reference sequence). The CDR3 length is 13 residues. V lost 5 bases and J lost 7, with 15 bases in between. DNA of the CDR3: TGTGCCAGCAGCATCAGGGTCTCTCGGGAGCAGTACTTC. Protein product: CASSIRVSREQYF.

The CDR3 nucleotides read TGCGCCAGCAGCCAAGATCTGGGCGGACTGATAAGCTCCTACGAGCAGTACTTC. Amino acid sequence: CASSQDLGGLISSYEQYF. This chain connects TRBV4-3 to TRBJ2-7, with a possible D match to TRBD2 (5 bases). V lost 0 bases to trimming and J lost 0 bases, with 18 bases between them. CDR1 and CDR2 from the germline V gene are LGHNA and YSLEER. This CDR3 spans 18 amino acids.

J is TRBJ2-1 and V is TRBV5-1; 9 bases are a match to TRBD1. The CDR3 sequence is 16 residues long. CDR1 is SGHRS and CDR2 is YFSETQ in the germline V gene. Unmatched junction bases numbered 9, after V lost 0 bases and J lost 8 bases. The CDR3 DNA follows: TGCGCCAGCAGCTTGGATAACAGGGGGCGGAGAGATGAGCAGTTCTTC. It is translated as CASSLDNRGRRDEQFF.

The genes are TRBV5-4 and TRBJ1-1; 12 bases are shared with TRBD1. Germline CDR1 and CDR2: SGHNT and YYREEE (reference sequence). CDR3 length: 15 amino acids. J gave up 5 bases and V 3 bases, and 5 bases lay outside the gene matches. CDR3 DNA sequence: TGTGCCAGCAGCTGGGACAGGGGGCGCGGGACTGAAGCTTTCTTT. This sequence encodes CASSWDRGRGTEAFF.

The chain links TRBV5-1 to TRBJ2-7; D might be TRBD1 (5 bases). Germline CDR1 and CDR2: SGHRS and YFSETQ. V was clipped by 3 bases and J by 7 bases, with 14 bases between them. CDR3 size: 13 residues. The CDR3 nucleotides are TGCGCCAGCAGCTCGAGGCAGGGTGGGGAGCAGTACTTC. This encodes CASSSRQGGEQYF.

J is TRBJ1-2 and V is TRBV30, with TRBD1 as a possible D gene (5 bases). This CDR3 is 13 amino acids long. V lost 2 bases and J lost 8, with 15 bases in between. Germline loops: CDR1 GTSNPN, CDR2 SVGIG (reference sequence). CDR3 loop: CAWSNQGLDGYTF. In DNA form, the CDR3 reads TGTGCCTGGAGTAATCAGGGTTTGGACGGCTACACCTTC.

The gene calls are TRBV19 and TRBJ1-6; TRBD1 aligns across 7 bases. The CDR3 length is 14 residues. Germline V gene data show CDR1 as LNHDA and CDR2 as SQIVND (reference sequence). V shed 7 bases, J shed 3 bases, and the junction held 3 bases outside the gene matches. In DNA, the CDR3 is TGTGCCAGTAAGGGGACAGTCTATAATTCACCCCTCCACTTT. This encodes CASKGTVYNSPLHF.

This chain uses TRBV10-3 with TRBJ1-1; D may be TRBD1 (6 bases). The CDR3 is 15 amino acids. Germline V lookup: CDR1 ENHRY, CDR2 SYGVKD. V lost 8 bases and J lost 0, with 16 bases in between. The CDR3 DNA sequence: TGTGCCATCCAGGGGAAAAGGAGCATGAACACTGAAGCTTTCTTT. Translated: CAIQGKRSMNTEAFF.

This chain connects TRBV29-1 to TRBJ2-7; 9 nucleotides match TRBD2. Per germline, CDR1 SQVTM and CDR2 ANQGSEA. The CDR3 totals 14 residues. Trimming cost V 6 bases and J 2 bases; bases outside gene matches: 8. CDR3 DNA: TGCAGCGTAGCGTCGCTAGCGGGGCCCTACGAGCAGTACTTC. Encoded protein: CSVASLAGPYEQYF.

The genes are TRBV4-1 and TRBJ1-3; D is undetermined. There are 15 residues in the CDR3. Germline values: CDR1 MGHRA, CDR2 YSYEKL. V was shortened by 0 bases and J by 2 bases, with 8 bases between the two germline ends. DNA of the CDR3: TGCGCCAGCAGCCAAGACGGGTCCACTGGAAACACCATATATTTT. Its protein is CASSQDGSTGNTIYF.

The rearrangement links TRBV18 to TRBJ1-6, with 7 bases lining up with TRBD1. V was clipped by 3 bases and J by 7 bases; unmatched bases: 3. This CDR3 has 14 residues. Germline assignment: CDR1 KGHSH and CDR2 LQKENI. The CDR3 DNA reads as TGTGCCAGCTCACCGGGACAGAGCAATTCACCCCTCCACTTT. Translated: CASSPGQSNSPLHF.

With regard to this clone: No conserved phenylalanine or tryptophan ends this CDR3, so it is likely a read error. V and J are TRBV6-5 and TRBJ2-3; D unresolved. V shed 5 bases and J shed 3 bases, with 9 bases lying between them. Germline V gene data show CDR1 as MNHEY and CDR2 as SVGAGI. There are 13 residues in the CDR3. In DNA, the CDR3 is TGTGCCAGCAGTACCCTCATAACAGATACGCAGTATGTT. Translated: CASSTLITDTQYV.